This is a list of T cell receptor beta chains from one sample in a study of T-cell memory formation after mild COVID-19. MiXCR, applied by TCRdb to the 5' RACE reads, yields one record per CDR3 protein. The sample has about 430,000 distinct CDR3 sequences, about 24% seen once; the top ten hold 7.5% to 10%. The sequenced material came from PBMCs or a T cell subset sorted from them (not recorded which). The receptors were gathered from an adult woman who had mild COVID-19 (a few samples of this study predate the infection). Cell type and time point are not known. The CDR3 runs from the conserved cysteine through the conserved F or W. The D gene is left open where the match is weak. Expanded clones get a size class; other rows say once, few or many, or leave the size out.

abundance,d_gene,j_gene,v_gene,CDR3nt,CDR3aa
few,.,TRBJ2-1,TRBV7-2,TGTGCCAGCAGCTTAGAAGCAGGCTACTCCTACAATGAGCAGTTCTTC,CASSLEAGYSYNEQFF
.,.,TRBJ1-1,TRBV20-1,TGCAGTGCTAGTCAGGTCGGGGGGCTGAACACTGAAGCTTTCTTT,CSASQVGGLNTEAFF
few,.,TRBJ2-3,TRBV7-9,TGTGCCAGCAGCTCCTCCGGGGATTTCACAGATACGCAGTATTTT,CASSSSGDFTDTQYF
few,.,TRBJ1-2,TRBV12-3/TRBV12-4,TGTGCCAGCAGTATTGGACTCGACGGCTATGGCTACACCTTC,CASSIGLDGYGYTF
few,TRBD2,TRBJ2-7,TRBV18,TGTGCCAGCTCACCGGGACTAGCGGGAGTATCCCACGAGCAGTACTTC,CASSPGLAGVSHEQYF
.,TRBD1,TRBJ2-7,TRBV7-3,TGTGCCAGCAGCTTAATGGGACAGGGGGCCTACGAGCAGTACTTC,CASSLMGQGAYEQYF
.,.,TRBJ2-7,TRBV5-1,TGCGCCAGCAGCTTGGTGGGAGGAGCGAGCGAGCAGTACTTC,CASSLVGGASEQYF
few,.,TRBJ1-1,TRBV5-1,TGCGCCAGCAGCACGGAGGCCACGGCGAACACTGAAGCTTTCTTT,CASSTEATANTEAFF
.,.,TRBJ2-3,TRBV3-1,TGTGCCAGCAGCCAAGAATGGTTAGCGCGTAGCACAGATACGCAGTATTTT,CASSQEWLARSTDTQYF
few,TRBD1,TRBJ2-3,TRBV4-1,TGCGCCAGCAGCCCCCGGGACAGCTTCTTAGATACGCAGTATTTT,CASSPRDSFLDTQYF
many,.,TRBJ2-3,TRBV20-1,TGCAGTGCTAGTGGGGTGAGGGAAGATACGCAGTATTTT,CSASGVREDTQYF
.,.,TRBJ1-1,TRBV24-1,TGTGCCACCAGACAGGGTTCTGAAGCTTTCTTT,CATRQGSEAFF
few,.,TRBJ2-3,TRBV18,TGTGCCAGCCCCGAGGGATCTAGCACAGATACGCAGTATTTT,CASPEGSSTDTQYF
.,TRBD2,TRBJ2-7,TRBV12-3/TRBV12-4,TGTGCCAGCAGTCCGAACCCGGGACTAGCGGGAGGGGACGACTACGAGCAGTACTTC,CASSPNPGLAGGDDYEQYF
.,TRBD1,TRBJ1-2,TRBV20-1,TGCAGTGCTCAGACAGGGGACTTTATCGGCTACACCTTC,CSAQTGDFIGYTF